These 4 T cell receptor beta chains were all obtained from the same sample, sequenced in a study of blood T cell repertoires in COVID-19. The assay was immunoSEQ multiplex PCR, and TCRdb's table has in-frame clones only and misses some. The data show fewer than 350,000 clones, with 86% seen just once and just under 9% held by the top ten. Sequencing was done on a sample of peripheral blood. These receptors were taken from a man aged 40-50 years with active or convalescent COVID-19.

The chain carries TRBV5-1 and TRBJ2-7, with D perhaps matching TRBD2 (6 bases). CDR3 length equals 14 residues. Germline loops: CDR1 SGHRS, CDR2 YFSETQ. V lost 4 bases and J 0 bases, leaving 11 bases between the germline ends. The CDR3 sequence: CASSRDGGSYEQYF. CDR3 nucleotides: TGCGCCAGCAGCCGGGACGGGGGCTCCTACGAGCAGTACTTC.

The gene calls are TRBV30 and TRBJ2-2, with 14 bases lining up with TRBD2. The CDR3 runs to 17 residues. V lost 5 bases to trimming and J lost 1 base; unmatched junction nucleotides: 6. Germline V gene data show CDR1 as GTSNPN and CDR2 as SVGIG (reference sequence). The CDR3 DNA reads TGTGCCTGGGTGGGACTAGCGGGGGCCCAGAACACCGGGGAGCTGTTTTTT. This encodes CAWVGLAGAQNTGELFF.

V is TRBV5-1 and J is TRBJ2-7, with 7 bases matching TRBD1. Germline CDR1 reads SGHRS; CDR2 reads YFSETQ. The CDR3 consists of 15 residues. V lost 2 bases and J lost 0; bases outside the gene matches: 5. CDR3 bases: TGCGCCAGCAGCTTAGGGGGCCCGAACTCCTACGAGCAGTACTTC. It encodes CASSLGGPNSYEQYF. The complete variable domain, with remaining parts taken from reference TRBV5-1 and TRBJ2-7, reads KAGVTQTPRYLIKTRGQQVTLSCSPISGHRSVSWYQQTPGQGLQFLFEYFSETQRNKGNFPGRFSGRQFSNSRSEMNVSTLELGDSALYLCASSLGGPNSYEQYFGPGTRLTVT.

V and J are TRBV7-9 and TRBJ2-3, with TRBD2 identical over 13 bases. J gave up 2 bases and V 7 bases, and 3 bases lay outside the gene matches. The CDR3 is made up of 15 amino acids. Germline CDR1 reads SEHNR; CDR2 reads FQNEAQ (reference sequence). CDR3 residues: CASKTSGRNTDTQYF. The CDR3 region has the DNA TGTGCCAGCAAGACTAGCGGGAGGAACACAGATACGCAGTATTTT.